The entry that follows covers one T cell receptor (beta chain) sequence. Assay used: immunoSEQ multiplex PCR; TCRdb lists only in-frame clones, some missing. The data contain 150,000 to 200,000 clones, around 85% of them singletons. These data are taken from a study of blood T cell repertoires in COVID-19. Study overall: PBMCs, B-cell-depleted T cells, or T cells were the source of the cDNA or gDNA that made up the material.

What was sequenced was peripheral blood. This TCR was recovered from a man aged 55 to 70 with active or convalescent COVID-19.

CDR3 protein: CASSYLEDSNQPQHF. CDR3 DNA sequence: TGTGCCAGCAGTTATTTGGAGGATAGCAATCAGCCCCAGCATTTT. The chain recombines TRBV6-5 with TRBJ1-5; D uncertain. The V and J ends lost 3 bases and 0 bases respectively, with 9 bases between them. This CDR3 is built from 15 residues. Looked up from germline, CDR1 is MNHEY and CDR2 is SVGAGI.